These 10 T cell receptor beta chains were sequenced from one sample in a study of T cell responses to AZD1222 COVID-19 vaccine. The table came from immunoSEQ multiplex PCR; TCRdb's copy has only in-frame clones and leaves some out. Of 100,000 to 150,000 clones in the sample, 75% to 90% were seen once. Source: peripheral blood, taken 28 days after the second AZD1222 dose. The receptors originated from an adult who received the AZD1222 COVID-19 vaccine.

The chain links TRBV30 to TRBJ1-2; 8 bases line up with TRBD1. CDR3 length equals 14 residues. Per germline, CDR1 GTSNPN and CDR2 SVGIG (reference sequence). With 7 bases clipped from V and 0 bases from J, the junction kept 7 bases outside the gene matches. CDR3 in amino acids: CASSWDRSNYGYTF. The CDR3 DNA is TGTGCCTCGTCCTGGGACAGGTCTAACTATGGCTACACCTTC.

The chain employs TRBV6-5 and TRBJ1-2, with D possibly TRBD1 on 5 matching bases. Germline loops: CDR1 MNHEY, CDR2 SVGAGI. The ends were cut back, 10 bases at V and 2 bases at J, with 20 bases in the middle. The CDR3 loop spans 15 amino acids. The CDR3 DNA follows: TGTGCCATCAGGGCAGGGCCATCATGGAACTATGGCTACACCTTC. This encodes CAIRAGPSWNYGYTF.

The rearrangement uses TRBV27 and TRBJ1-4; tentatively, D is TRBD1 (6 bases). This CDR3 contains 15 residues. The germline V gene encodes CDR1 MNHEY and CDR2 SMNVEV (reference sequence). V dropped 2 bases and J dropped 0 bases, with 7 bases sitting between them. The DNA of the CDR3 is TGTGCCAGCAGTTTAGGGGGGCCAACTAATGAAAAACTGTTTTTT. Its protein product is CASSLGGPTNEKLFF.

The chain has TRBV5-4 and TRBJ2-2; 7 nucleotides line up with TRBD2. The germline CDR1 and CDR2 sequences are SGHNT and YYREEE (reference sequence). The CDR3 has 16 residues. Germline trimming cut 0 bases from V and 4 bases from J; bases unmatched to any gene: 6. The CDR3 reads CASSLGAGVGTGELFF. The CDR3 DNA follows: TGTGCCAGCAGCTTGGGCGCGGGGGTCGGCACCGGGGAGCTGTTTTTT.

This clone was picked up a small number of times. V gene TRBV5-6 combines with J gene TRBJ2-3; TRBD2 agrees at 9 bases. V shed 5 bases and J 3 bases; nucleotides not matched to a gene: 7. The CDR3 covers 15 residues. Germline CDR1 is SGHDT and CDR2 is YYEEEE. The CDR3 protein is CASRPRGGATDTQYF. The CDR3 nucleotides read TGTGCCAGCAGACCGCGGGGGGGAGCGACAGATACGCAGTATTTT.

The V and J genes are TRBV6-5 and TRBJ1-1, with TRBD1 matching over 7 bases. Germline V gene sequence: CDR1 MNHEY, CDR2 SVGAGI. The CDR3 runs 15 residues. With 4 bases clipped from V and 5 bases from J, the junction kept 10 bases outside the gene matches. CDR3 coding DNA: TGTGCCAGCAGTTTTTCTACAGGGGTGGGAACTGAAGCTTTCTTT. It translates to CASSFSTGVGTEAFF.

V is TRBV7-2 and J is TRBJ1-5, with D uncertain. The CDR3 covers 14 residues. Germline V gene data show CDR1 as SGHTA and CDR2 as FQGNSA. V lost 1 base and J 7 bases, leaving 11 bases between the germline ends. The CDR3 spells CASSLVRGGQPQHF. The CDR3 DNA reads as TGTGCCAGCAGCTTAGTACGGGGAGGCCAGCCCCAGCATTTT.

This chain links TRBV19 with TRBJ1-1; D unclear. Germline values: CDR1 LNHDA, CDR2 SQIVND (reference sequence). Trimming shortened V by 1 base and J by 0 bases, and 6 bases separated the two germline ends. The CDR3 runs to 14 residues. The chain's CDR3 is CASSIGTLNTEAFF. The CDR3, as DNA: TGTGCCAGTAGTATAGGGACGTTGAACACTGAAGCTTTCTTT.

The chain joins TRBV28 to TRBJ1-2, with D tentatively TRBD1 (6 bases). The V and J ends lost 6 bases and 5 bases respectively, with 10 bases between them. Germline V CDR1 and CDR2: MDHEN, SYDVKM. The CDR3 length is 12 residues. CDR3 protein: CASSPGQYGYTF. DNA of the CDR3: TGTGCCAGCAGCCCCGGACAGTATGGCTACACCTTC.

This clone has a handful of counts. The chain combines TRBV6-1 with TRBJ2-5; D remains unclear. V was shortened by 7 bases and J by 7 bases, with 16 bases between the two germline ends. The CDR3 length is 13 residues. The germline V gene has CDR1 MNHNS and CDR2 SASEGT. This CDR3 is CASTEAPEGTQYF. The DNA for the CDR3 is TGTGCCAGCACCGAAGCGCCTGAAGGGACCCAGTACTTC.